The 15 T cell receptor beta chains in this list originate from one sample, sequenced in a study of control samples from healthy donors and cancer patients. TCRdb keeps only in-frame clones here, not all; method: immunoSEQ multiplex PCR. In the table there are some 130,000 clones, over 85% of which are singletons. Material for sequencing was blood. The receptors stem from a man aged 30 to 45 in good health.

The chain is built from TRBV27 and TRBJ2-1; 7 bases are a match to TRBD2. This CDR3 is 15 amino acids long. CDR1 and CDR2 (germline): MNHEY, SMNVEV (reference sequence). With V trimmed by 1 base and J by 6 bases, 6 bases remained unmatched. DNA of the CDR3: TGTGCCAGCAGTTTATTTGGGACTAATCGCAATGAGCAGTTCTTC. Its protein product is CASSLFGTNRNEQFF.

The chain uses TRBV7-2 and TRBJ2-1; D is unresolved. The CDR3 has 15 amino acids. Trimming pared 1 base from V and 8 bases from J, leaving 15 bases between. CDR1 and CDR2 from the germline V gene are SGHTA and FQGNSA. CDR3 nucleotide sequence: TGTGCCAGCAGCTTAGGACCTACCGTGGGCGATGAGCAGTTCTTC. Protein: CASSLGPTVGDEQFF.

The chain combines TRBV3-1 (or the pseudogene TRBV3-2) with TRBJ2-2; D perhaps matches TRBD2 (5 bases). V was shortened by 6 bases and J by 4 bases, with 12 bases between the two germline ends. CDR1 is LGHDT, CDR2 YNNKEL, per germline (reference sequence). There are 14 residues in the CDR3. The CDR3 DNA reads TGTGCCAGCAGAACGGGGTCGACCACCGGGGAGCTGTTTTTT. Its protein is CASRTGSTTGELFF.

With regard to this clone: A junction end diverges from the germline sequence, so it may reflect a read error. V and J are TRBV5-5 and TRBJ1-4, with D possibly matching TRBD1 (6 bases). The V gene's germline CDR1 is SGHKS and CDR2 YYEKEE (reference sequence). This CDR3 has 15 amino acids. The CDR3 region is CASTLRGSGGEKLFF. CDR3 coding DNA: TGTGCCAGCACCTTGAGGGGGTCTGGAGGTGAAAAACTGTTTTTT.

V usage is TRBV9 and J usage is TRBJ1-2; no definite D call. The CDR3 extends over 13 amino acids. V dropped 0 bases and J dropped 4 bases, with 7 bases sitting between them. CDR1 is SGDLS, CDR2 YYNGEE, per germline. The CDR3 DNA is TGTGCCAGCAGCGTAGGTCCAGCCTATGGCTACACCTTC. Amino acid sequence: CASSVGPAYGYTF.

The chain combines TRBV11-3 with TRBJ2-3; 11 nucleotides agree with TRBD1. V shed 5 bases, J shed 2 bases, and the junction held 6 bases outside the gene matches. Germline assignment: CDR1 SGHNT and CDR2 YENEEA. The CDR3 extends over 16 amino acids. The CDR3 DNA follows: TGTGCCAGCAGCCTCAGGACAGGGGGCTTCACAGATACGCAGTATTTT. Translated, it gives CASSLRTGGFTDTQYF.

The chain joins TRBV9 to TRBJ1-2; 7 bases fit TRBD1. V gave up 7 bases and J gave up 5 bases; unmatched junction bases: 8. CDR3 length: 13 amino acids. Germline CDR1 and CDR2: SGDLS and YYNGEE. The CDR3 reads CASSPGTAYGYTF. DNA for the CDR3: TGTGCCAGCTCTCCCGGGACAGCTTATGGCTACACCTTC.

The rearrangement links TRBV20-1 to TRBJ2-7; 11 bases agree with TRBD2. Per the germline V gene, CDR1 is DFQATT and CDR2 is SNEGSKA (reference sequence). The CDR3 is 11 residues long. Germline trimming cut 6 bases from V and 10 bases from J; bases unmatched to any gene: 5. The CDR3 sequence: CSATTSGAQYF. The CDR3 bases are TGCAGTGCCACGACTAGCGGGGCTCAGTACTTC.

This chain joins TRBV28 and TRBJ2-5; D is undetermined. Trimming took 7 bases from V and 3 from J, leaving 6 bases between them. The CDR3 is 11 residues long. In germline, CDR1 is MDHEN, CDR2 SYDVKM. This CDR3 reads CASKGKETQYF. CDR3 coding DNA: TGTGCCAGCAAAGGAAAAGAGACCCAGTACTTC.

This chain joins TRBV5-5 and TRBJ1-2; no firm D call. Per the germline V gene, CDR1 is SGHKS and CDR2 is YYEKEE (reference sequence). The CDR3 extends over 14 amino acids. V dropped 6 bases and J dropped 6 bases, with 18 bases sitting between them. CDR3 in DNA: TGTGCCAGCACCTTTCTGGCGGGAACCCATGGCTACACCTTC. Translation: CASTFLAGTHGYTF.

The rearrangement uses TRBV11-1 and TRBJ2-1, with TRBD1 identical over 9 bases. This CDR3 comprises 14 residues. J was trimmed by 7 bases and V by 5 bases; bases with no gene match: 6. In germline, CDR1 is SGHAT, CDR2 FQDESV (reference sequence). This CDR3 is CASSTQTGGNEQFF. Here the CDR3 DNA reads TGTGCCAGCAGCACGCAGACAGGGGGGAATGAGCAGTTCTTC.

The J gene is TRBJ2-7, the V gene TRBV28; 7 bases fit TRBD2. Per germline, CDR1 MDHEN and CDR2 SYDVKM. The CDR3 has 19 amino acids. Trimming cost V 3 bases and J 2 bases; bases outside gene matches: 19. The CDR3 loop reads CASSFPPVRIAGVPYEQYF. CDR3 in DNA: TGTGCCAGCAGTTTCCCCCCAGTTCGGATCGCGGGAGTCCCCTACGAGCAGTACTTC.

The gene calls are TRBV28 and TRBJ1-2; no clear D. The germline CDR1 and CDR2 sequences are MDHEN and SYDVKM. The germline V and J ends were trimmed by 3 bases and 4 bases, with 12 bases remaining between them. The CDR3 consists of 14 residues. The CDR3 region is CASSFTRAFYGYTF. The DNA of the CDR3 is TGTGCCAGCAGTTTTACAAGGGCGTTCTATGGCTACACCTTC.

This clone was observed once. The V call is TRBV9, the J call TRBJ2-7, with TRBD2 as a possible D gene (6 bases). Germline values: CDR1 SGDLS, CDR2 YYNGEE. This CDR3 has 14 residues. The germline V and J ends were trimmed by 4 bases and 5 bases, with 16 bases remaining between them. CDR3 nucleotide sequence: TGTGCCAGCAGCCTAACCGCTTCGGGGGACGAGCAGTACTTC. Amino acid sequence: CASSLTASGDEQYF.

This clone has just a few counts. The chain is built from TRBV6-2 or TRBV6-3 and TRBJ1-1; D is undetermined. Germline V gene data show CDR1 as MNHEY and CDR2 as SVGEGT. The V and J ends lost 1 base and 3 bases respectively, with 6 bases between them. This CDR3 contains 13 residues. This CDR3 is CASSYYWDTEAFF. The CDR3 region has the DNA TGTGCCAGCAGTTACTACTGGGACACTGAAGCTTTCTTT.